This T cell receptor (beta chain) emerged from a study of cytomegalovirus exposure and HLA in healthy donors. The study, taken as a whole, reports: Immune exposure information comprised only CMV serostatus. Highly shared sequence variants in one cluster were likely a sequencing artifact.

Concerning this clone itself: Antigen specificity is unknown.

J gave up 2 bases and V 11 bases, and 11 bases lay outside the gene matches. CDR1 and CDR2 (germline): MRHNA, SNTAGT. There are 15 residues in the CDR3. Primers: 60 Vbeta forward and 13 Jbeta reverse. TCRdb keeps only in-frame clones here, not all; method: immunoSEQ multiplex PCR. Altogether roughly 140,000 clones are present, about 79% being singletons, with the ten largest covering approximately 2.8%. The rearrangement links TRBV6-4 to TRBJ2-1, with 8 bases aligning to TRBD2. Input material: PBMCs. This TCR came from a male donor in good health and CMV-seronegative. CDR3 region: CASSTAGGPYNEQFF. The CDR3 bases are TGTGCCTCGTCCACGGCGGGAGGTCCCTACAATGAGCAGTTCTTC.